The 10 T cell receptor beta chains presented below share a single source sample, sequenced in a study of blood T cell repertoires in COVID-19. Assay used: immunoSEQ multiplex PCR; TCRdb lists only in-frame clones, some missing. The data show about 47,000 clones, with roughly four fifths seen just once and over 12% held by the top ten. The sequencing input was peripheral blood. These receptors came from a human donor with acute or convalescent COVID-19. The donor label of this sample is uncertain.

The V and J genes are TRBV19 and TRBJ1-3; no reliable D call. The CDR3 has 17 residues. CDR1 and CDR2 from the germline V gene are LNHDA and SQIVND (reference sequence). V shed 7 bases and J shed 1 base, with 20 bases lying between them. The CDR3 is CASNAGLRSGSGNTIYF. The CDR3 nucleotides read TGTGCCAGTAACGCTGGACTGAGGTCAGGATCTGGAAACACCATATATTTT.

The CDR3 reads CASSVSGQQNQPQHF. For the CDR3, the DNA is TGTGCCAGCAGCGTATCGGGACAGCAAAATCAGCCCCAGCATTTT. This rearrangement joins TRBV9 to TRBJ1-5, with 7 bases lining up with TRBD1. The CDR3 has 15 amino acids. V was clipped by 1 base and J by 4 bases; unmatched bases: 5. CDR1 is SGDLS and CDR2 is YYNGEE in the germline V gene.

J is TRBJ1-1 and V is TRBV3-1 (or the pseudogene TRBV3-2); perhaps TRBD1 as D (5 bases). The V end lost 0 bases, the J end lost 2 bases, and 10 bases lay between the germline ends. The germline V gene encodes CDR1 LGHDT and CDR2 YNNKEL (reference sequence). The CDR3 sequence is 15 residues long. Here the CDR3 DNA reads TGTGCCAGCAGCCAAGACTGGGGACTTAACACTGAAGCTTTCTTT. This gives the protein CASSQDWGLNTEAFF.

This chain connects TRBV9 to TRBJ1-6; 7 positions agree with TRBD1. Trimming at V came to 3 bases and at J to 4 bases, leaving 1 base not matched to a gene. The CDR3 runs 14 residues. Germline-derived CDR1 and CDR2 are SGDLS and YYNGEE. This CDR3 reads CASSGGQYNSPLHF. In nucleotides, the CDR3 is TGTGCCAGCAGCGGGGGACAGTATAATTCACCCCTCCACTTT.

The CDR3 DNA reads TGTGCCAGCAGCCCGGGACGGGACCAGGGGCCGAACACTGAAGCTTTCTTT. Its protein product is CASSPGRDQGPNTEAFF. The V and J genes are TRBV11-3 and TRBJ1-1; TRBD1 is a possible D gene (6 bases). The V end was cut by 5 bases, the J end by 1 base, with 20 bases between. This CDR3 is built from 17 residues. CDR1 and CDR2 from the germline V gene are SGHNT and YENEEA.

The chain joins TRBV18 to TRBJ1-1, with a tentative D call TRBD1 (6 bases). V lost 4 bases to trimming and J lost 1 base, with 13 bases between them. The CDR3 is 15 residues long. Per the germline V gene, CDR1 is KGHSH and CDR2 is LQKENI. In DNA, the CDR3 is TGTGCCAGCTCACAAGGACAGAGGACGAACACTGAAGCTTTCTTT. Translated, it gives CASSQGQRTNTEAFF.

This chain uses TRBV12-3 or TRBV12-4 with TRBJ1-1; D is uncertain. This CDR3 is built from 12 residues. Trimming shortened V by 5 bases and J by 5 bases, and 9 bases separated the two germline ends. CDR3 DNA sequence: TGTGCCAGCAGTCCAGGAGGGACTGAAGCTTTCTTT. Protein product: CASSPGGTEAFF.

This rearrangement joins TRBV5-1 to TRBJ2-1; D uncertain. This CDR3 has 11 residues. The germline V gene has CDR1 SGHRS and CDR2 YFSETQ. Trimming left V 4 bases short and J 5 bases short, with 4 bases between. CDR3 in amino acids: CASSADNEQFF. The CDR3 DNA reads as TGCGCCAGCAGCGCGGACAATGAGCAGTTCTTC.

The CDR3 region is CASGRSEGFGNSPLHF. The CDR3 coding sequence is TGTGCCAGCGGGCGGTCGGAGGGTTTTGGGAATTCACCCCTCCACTTT. This chain uses TRBV2 with TRBJ1-6; D remains ambiguous. V gave up 8 bases and J gave up 7 bases, with 21 bases separating them. The V gene's germline CDR1 is SNHLY and CDR2 FYNNEI. The CDR3 sequence is 16 residues long. Using reference TRBV2 and TRBJ1-6 for the parts outside the CDR3, the full variable domain is EPEVTQTPSHQVTQMGQEVILRCVPISNHLYFYWYRQILGQKVEFLVSFYNNEISEKSEIFDDQFSVERPDGSNFTLKIRSTKLEDSAMYFCASGRSEGFGNSPLHFGNGTRLTVT.

The V gene is TRBV5-5, the J gene TRBJ2-5; 7 nucleotides match TRBD2. V was pared by 0 bases and J by 5 bases, with 7 bases of the junction left unmatched. The germline gives CDR1 SGHKS, CDR2 YYEKEE (reference sequence). The CDR3 is 15 residues long. The CDR3 loop is CASSLALAEGETQYF. The DNA for the CDR3 is TGTGCCAGCAGCTTGGCCCTAGCGGAGGGGGAGACCCAGTACTTC.